These 11 T cell receptor beta chains originate from one sample sequenced in a study of blood T cells in healthy people across ages. The use of a sample-barcoded 5' primer and a J-beta primer mix characterized a second PCR of 7 to 11 cycles. TCRdb re-called the 5' RACE reads through MiXCR, storing one row per CDR3 protein. In the table there are about 1,600,000 distinct CDR3 sequences, 35% to 45% of which are singletons. The source material was blood. Receptor source: a young woman in good health.

V usage is TRBV3-1 and J usage is TRBJ2-1, with 10 nucleotides matching TRBD2. The CDR3 sequence is 16 residues long. V gave up 1 base and J gave up 5 bases; unmatched junction bases: 5. From germline, CDR1 is LGHDT and CDR2 YNNKEL (reference sequence). The CDR3 DNA follows: TGTGCCAGCAGCCAAGCAGCGGGGGGGATCAACAATGAGCAGTTCTTC. Amino acids: CASSQAAGGINNEQFF.

The chain employs TRBV11-2 and TRBJ2-7; 11 bases are a match to TRBD2. Germline V gene lookup returns CDR1 SGHAT and CDR2 FQNNGV. This CDR3 is built from 16 residues. Losses at the gene ends were 1 base for V and 2 bases for J; bases not matched to a gene: 4. The CDR3 spells CASSLGELAGAYEQYF. The CDR3 DNA follows: TGTGCCAGCAGCTTAGGCGAACTAGCGGGGGCCTACGAGCAGTACTTC.

The rearrangement links TRBV12-3 or TRBV12-4 to TRBJ2-3; the match to TRBD2 covers 9 bases. This CDR3 has 14 amino acids. V trimming: 3 bases; J trimming: 8 bases; junction bases outside the gene matches: 6. The chain's CDR3 is CASSFVSGGGTQYF. In DNA, the CDR3 is TGTGCCAGCAGTTTTGTTAGCGGGGGAGGTACGCAGTATTTT.

The chain recombines TRBV2 with TRBJ2-1; D perhaps matches TRBD2 (5 bases). V was cut by 6 bases and J by 10 bases, with 13 bases left in between. The CDR3 sequence is 12 residues long. Germline CDR1 reads SNHLY; CDR2 reads FYNNEI. The CDR3 here is CASREVAKEQFF. Here the CDR3 DNA reads TGTGCCAGCAGGGAGGTAGCCAAGGAGCAGTTCTTC. Filled out from reference TRBV2 and TRBJ2-1, the complete variable domain reads EPEVTQTPSHQVTQMGQEVILRCVPISNHLYFYWYRQILGQKVEFLVSFYNNEISEKSEIFDDQFSVERPDGSNFTLKIRSTKLEDSAMYFCASREVAKEQFFGPGTRLTVL.

The sample holds a few counts of this clonotype. This sequence joins TRBV12-3 or TRBV12-4 and TRBJ2-3, with D possibly matching TRBD2 (6 bases). This CDR3 region has 16 residues. Trimming stripped 1 base from V and 0 bases from J, with 11 bases between. CDR3 residues: CASSLGRGGSTDTQYF. In nucleotides, the CDR3 is TGTGCCAGCAGTTTAGGGAGGGGAGGTAGCACAGATACGCAGTATTTT.

The V call is TRBV3-1, the J call TRBJ1-2, with D maybe TRBD1 (5 bases). The germline V gene has CDR1 LGHDT and CDR2 YNNKEL (reference sequence). The CDR3 runs 14 residues. The V and J ends lost 0 bases and 8 bases respectively, with 13 bases between them. This CDR3 is CASSQDRESLGYTF. The CDR3 region has the DNA TGTGCCAGCAGCCAAGACAGGGAGTCATTGGGCTACACCTTC.

The genes are TRBV5-5 and TRBJ2-3; D is possibly TRBD2 (6 bases). Deletions cut 3 bases from V and 0 bases from J, with 23 bases between. CDR1 is SGHKS, CDR2 YYEKEE, per germline (reference sequence). CDR3 size: 19 residues. The CDR3 DNA reads as TGTGCCAGCAGCTCGAGTCTTAGCGGCGGAACCGTTAGCACAGATACGCAGTATTTT. This codes for CASSSSLSGGTVSTDTQYF.

A word on this clonotype: Sequence at one end of the junction differs from germline and may be a read error. This CDR3 reads CASSLSAGTYNERFF. The CDR3 DNA is TGTGCCAGCAGCTTATCCGCCGGGACGTACAATGAGCGGTTCTTC. The chain has TRBV7-3 and TRBJ2-1, with D perhaps being TRBD1 or TRBD2 (5 bases each). The germline gives CDR1 SGHTA, CDR2 FQGTGA. The CDR3 length is 15 residues.

The CDR3 sequence: CASSHVGEDPETQYF. CDR3 coding DNA: TGTGCCAGCAGCCACGTGGGGGAGGATCCGGAGACCCAGTACTTC. The J gene is TRBJ2-5, the V gene TRBV14, with D possibly matching TRBD2 (6 bases). The V end was cut by 3 bases, the J end by 5 bases, with 16 bases between. There are 15 residues in the CDR3. Germline V gene sequence: CDR1 SGHDN, CDR2 FVKESK.

CDR3 nucleotide sequence: TGTGCCACCAGCAGAGATTACCAAGAGACCCAGTACTTC. Translated, it gives CATSRDYQETQYF. V and J are TRBV15 and TRBJ2-5; no firm D call. V lost 0 bases to trimming and J lost 0 bases, with 2 bases between them. Per the germline V gene, CDR1 is LNHNV and CDR2 is YYDKDF (reference sequence). This CDR3 is built from 13 residues.

This clonotype was counted a few times. The CDR3 DNA reads TGTGCCATCAGTGGGACAAACTCCGGCGGCACTGAAGCTTTCTTT. Translation gives CAISGTNSGGTEAFF. The gene calls are TRBV10-3 and TRBJ1-1; D is perhaps TRBD1 (5 bases). The CDR3 extends over 15 amino acids. CDR1 ENHRY and CDR2 SYGVKD come from the germline V gene. Trimming cost V 4 bases and J 4 bases, with 16 bases left between them.